This TCR beta chain was retrieved from a study of T cell responses to AZD1222 COVID-19 vaccine. Background on the study: Pooling covered second doses at about 4 or about 12 weeks.

TCRdb keeps only in-frame clones here, not all; method: immunoSEQ multiplex PCR. The sample records 110,000 to 150,000 clones, more than 85% being singletons. Study conclusions and caveats: Spike-specific TCR depth and breadth grew after two AZD1222 doses. White British people made up most donors, females outnumbered males, and clonal diversity was possibly underestimated. Repertoire sampling happened only post peak T cell response.

Unmatched junction bases numbered 4, after V lost 4 bases and J lost 7 bases. The CDR3 consists of 14 residues. The V gene's germline CDR1 is WNHNN and CDR2 SYGVQD (reference sequence). Comments on this clone: What it recognizes is unknown.

This receptor was identified in an adult in good health. The V call is TRBV10-1, the J call TRBJ1-6, with 7 nucleotides matching TRBD1. Specimen: peripheral blood, collected on day 0 of AZD1222 vaccination. The DNA of the CDR3 is TGCGCCAGCAGTGCGGGACAGAACAATTCACCCCTCCACTTT. Its protein product is CASSAGQNNSPLHF.